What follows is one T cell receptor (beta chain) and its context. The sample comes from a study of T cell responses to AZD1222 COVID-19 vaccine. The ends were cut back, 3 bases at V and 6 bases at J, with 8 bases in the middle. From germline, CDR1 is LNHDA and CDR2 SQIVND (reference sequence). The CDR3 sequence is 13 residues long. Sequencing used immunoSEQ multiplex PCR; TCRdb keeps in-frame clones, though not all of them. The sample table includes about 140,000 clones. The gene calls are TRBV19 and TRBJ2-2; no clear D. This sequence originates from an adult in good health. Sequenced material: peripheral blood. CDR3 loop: CASSIQVAGELFF. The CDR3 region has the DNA TGTGCCAGTAGTATTCAGGTTGCCGGGGAGCTGTTTTTT.